This T cell receptor beta chain was retrieved from a study of cytotoxic CD8 clonotypes in ibrutinib-treated CLL. Across the whole study: The patients comprised about eleven relapsed/refractory and about 15 treatment-naive cases, some 18 IGHV unmutated. General study results and limits: Private clonotypes, not public ones, expanded at ibrutinib response. Clonality went up at the time of ibrutinib response, stayed stable in sustained remission, and later dropped back toward its baseline level at progression.

The repertoire was sequenced with immunoSEQ multiplex PCR; TCRdb's copy has only in-frame clones and lacks some. The sample contains 25,000 to 30,000 clones, approximately 57% of which appear only once. The germline CDR1 and CDR2 sequences are MNHEY and SVGAGI. Trimming removed 6 bases from V and 11 bases from J, with 16 bases in between. The CDR3 is made up of 13 amino acids. Library input was about 1.8 micrograms of DNA from cryopreserved PBMCs. There are a few counts of this clone. Its antigen is currently unknown. The rearrangement uses TRBV6-5 and TRBJ1-4; D remains ambiguous. Here the sequenced sample was PBMCs, taken before ibrutinib treatment. The TCR originated in a human donor with chronic lymphocytic leukemia. CDR3 residues: CASSPDRPGKLFF. The CDR3 bases are TGTGCCAGCAGCCCTGACCGACCTGGGAAACTGTTTTTT.